This T cell receptor (beta chain) stems from a study of PD-L1 blockade in urothelial cancer. Across the study: Researchers found blood samples held a median of around 140,000 T cells.

Regarding this clone: The antigen remains undetermined.

Assay: immunoSEQ multiplex PCR; the TCRdb copy retains only in-frame clones and omits some. The data show 70,000 to 85,000 clones, 85% to 90% seen once. The study's findings and limits: Survival was better when pretreatment blood TCR clonality fell below the median.

Indicated time point: pretreatment peripheral blood. CDR3 length equals 15 residues. Germline V gene lookup returns CDR1 SGHRS and CDR2 YFSETQ. V shed 3 bases, J shed 5 bases, and the junction held 8 bases outside the gene matches. This clonotype originated in a man in his 70s with urothelial cancer. V gene TRBV5-1 combines with J gene TRBJ2-7, with 10 bases that match TRBD1. The sequencing used PBMCs, collected around atezolizumab (anti-PD-L1) treatment. CDR3 protein: CASSSPGQGLNEQYF. DNA for the CDR3: TGCGCCAGCAGCTCTCCGGGACAGGGGCTCAACGAGCAGTACTTC.